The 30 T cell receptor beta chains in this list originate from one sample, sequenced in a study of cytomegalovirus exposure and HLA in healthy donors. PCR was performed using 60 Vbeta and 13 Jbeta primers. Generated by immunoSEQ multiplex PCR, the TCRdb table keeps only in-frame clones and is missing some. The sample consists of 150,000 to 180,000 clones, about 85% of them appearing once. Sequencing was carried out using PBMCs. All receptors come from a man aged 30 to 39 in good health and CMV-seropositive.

The chain's CDR3 is CASSFSGAGAYNEQFF. CDR3 nucleotide sequence: TGTGCCAGCAGCTTCTCGGGAGCGGGAGCCTACAATGAGCAGTTCTTC. This chain links TRBV7-9 with TRBJ2-1, with 8 bases aligning to TRBD2. Trimming removed 3 bases from V and 2 bases from J; junction bases left unmatched: 6. The CDR3 totals 16 residues. Germline assignment: CDR1 SEHNR and CDR2 FQNEAQ (reference sequence).

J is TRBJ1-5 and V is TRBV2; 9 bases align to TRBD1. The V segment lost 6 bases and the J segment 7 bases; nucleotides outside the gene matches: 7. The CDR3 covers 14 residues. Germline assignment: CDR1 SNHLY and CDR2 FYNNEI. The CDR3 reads CASRAQGAGQPQHF. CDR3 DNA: TGTGCCAGCAGGGCACAGGGGGCAGGACAGCCCCAGCATTTT.

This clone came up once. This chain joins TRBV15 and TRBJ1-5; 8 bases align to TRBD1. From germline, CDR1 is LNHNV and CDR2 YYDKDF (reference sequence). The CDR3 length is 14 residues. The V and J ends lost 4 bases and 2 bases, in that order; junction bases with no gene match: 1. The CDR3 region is CATSTDRGNQPQHF. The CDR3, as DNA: TGTGCCACCAGCACGGACAGGGGCAATCAGCCCCAGCATTTT.

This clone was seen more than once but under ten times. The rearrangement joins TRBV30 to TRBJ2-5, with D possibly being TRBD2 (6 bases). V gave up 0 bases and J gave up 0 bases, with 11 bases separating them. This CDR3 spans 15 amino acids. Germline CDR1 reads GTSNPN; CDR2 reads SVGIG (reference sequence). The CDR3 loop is CAWSVYGGYQETQYF. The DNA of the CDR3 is TGTGCCTGGAGTGTCTACGGAGGGTACCAAGAGACCCAGTACTTC.

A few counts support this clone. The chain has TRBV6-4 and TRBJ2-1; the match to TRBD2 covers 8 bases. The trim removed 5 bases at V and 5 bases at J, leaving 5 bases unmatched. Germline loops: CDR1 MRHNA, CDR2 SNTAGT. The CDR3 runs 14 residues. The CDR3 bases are TGTGCCAGCAGTCCAGCGGGGGCGAACAATGAGCAGTTCTTC. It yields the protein CASSPAGANNEQFF.

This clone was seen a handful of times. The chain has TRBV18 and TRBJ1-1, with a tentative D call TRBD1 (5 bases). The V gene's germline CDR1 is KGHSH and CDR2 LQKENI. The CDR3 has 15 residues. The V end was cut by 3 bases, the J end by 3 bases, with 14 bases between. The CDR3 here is CASSPISRVDTEAFF. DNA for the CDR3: TGTGCCAGCTCACCGATAAGCAGGGTAGACACTGAAGCTTTCTTT.

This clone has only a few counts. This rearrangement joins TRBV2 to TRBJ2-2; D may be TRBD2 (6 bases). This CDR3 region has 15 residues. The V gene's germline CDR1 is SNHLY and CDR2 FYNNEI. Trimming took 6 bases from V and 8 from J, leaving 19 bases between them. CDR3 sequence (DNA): TGTGCCAGCAGGCGGAGGGTATCTCTTGGGGGGGAGCTGTTTTTT. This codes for CASRRRVSLGGELFF. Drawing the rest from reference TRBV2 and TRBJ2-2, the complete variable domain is EPEVTQTPSHQVTQMGQEVILRCVPISNHLYFYWYRQILGQKVEFLVSFYNNEISEKSEIFDDQFSVERPDGSNFTLKIRSTKLEDSAMYFCASRRRVSLGGELFFGEGSRLTVL.

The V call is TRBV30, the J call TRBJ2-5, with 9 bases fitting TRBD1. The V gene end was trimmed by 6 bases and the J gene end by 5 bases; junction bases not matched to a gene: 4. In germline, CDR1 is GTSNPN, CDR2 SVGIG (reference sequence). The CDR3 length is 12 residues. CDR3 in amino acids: CACGTGRETQYF. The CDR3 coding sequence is TGTGCCTGTGGGACAGGGAGGGAGACCCAGTACTTC. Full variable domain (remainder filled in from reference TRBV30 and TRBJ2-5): SQTIHQWPATLVQPVGSPLSLECTVEGTSNPNLYWYRQAAGRGLQLLFYSVGIGQISSEVPQNLSASRPQDRQFILSSKKLLLSDSGFYLCACGTGRETQYFGPGTRLLVL.

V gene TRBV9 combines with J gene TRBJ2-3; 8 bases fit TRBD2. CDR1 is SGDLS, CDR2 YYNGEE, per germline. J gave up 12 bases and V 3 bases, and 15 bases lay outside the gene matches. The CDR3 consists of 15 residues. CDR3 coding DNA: TGTGCCAGCAGCGACAGACCCAGCGGGGGATCCCGCCAGTATTTT. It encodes CASSDRPSGGSRQYF.

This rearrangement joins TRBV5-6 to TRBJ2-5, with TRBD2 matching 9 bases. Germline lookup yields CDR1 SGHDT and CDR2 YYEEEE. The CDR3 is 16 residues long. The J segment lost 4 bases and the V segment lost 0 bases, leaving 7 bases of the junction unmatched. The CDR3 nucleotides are TGTGCCAGCAGCTTGGCTGGTCGCGGGGGGGCAGAGACCCAGTACTTC. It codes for CASSLAGRGGAETQYF. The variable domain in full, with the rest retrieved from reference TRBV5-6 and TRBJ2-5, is DAGVTQSPTHLIKTRGQQVTLRCSPKSGHDTVSWYQQALGQGPQFIFQYYEEEERQRGNFPDRFSGHQFPNYSSELNVNALLLGDSALYLCASSLAGRGGAETQYFGPGTRLLVL.

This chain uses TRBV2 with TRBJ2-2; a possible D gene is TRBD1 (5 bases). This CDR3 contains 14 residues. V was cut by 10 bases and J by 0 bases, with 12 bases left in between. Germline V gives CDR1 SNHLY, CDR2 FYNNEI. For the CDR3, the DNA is TGTGCCACCCGTCGGACATCGAACACCGGGGAGCTGTTTTTT. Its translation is CATRRTSNTGELFF.

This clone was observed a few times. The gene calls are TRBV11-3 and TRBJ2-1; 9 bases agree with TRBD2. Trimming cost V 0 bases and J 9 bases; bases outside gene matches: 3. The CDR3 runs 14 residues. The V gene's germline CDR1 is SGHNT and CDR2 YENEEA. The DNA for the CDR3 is TGTGCCAGCAGCTTAGACGCGGGGGGGAGTGAGCAGTTCTTC. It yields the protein CASSLDAGGSEQFF.

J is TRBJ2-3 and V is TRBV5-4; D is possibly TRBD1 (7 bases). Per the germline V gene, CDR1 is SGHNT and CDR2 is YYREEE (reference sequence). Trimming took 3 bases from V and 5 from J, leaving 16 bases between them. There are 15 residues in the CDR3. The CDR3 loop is CASSWRDSLRDTQYF. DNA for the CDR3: TGTGCCAGCAGCTGGCGGGACAGTCTGAGAGATACGCAGTATTTT.

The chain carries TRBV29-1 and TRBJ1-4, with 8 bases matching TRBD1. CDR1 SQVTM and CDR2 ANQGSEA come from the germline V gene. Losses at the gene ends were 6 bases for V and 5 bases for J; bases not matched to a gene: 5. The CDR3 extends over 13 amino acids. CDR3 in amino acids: CSVAGQVNEKLFF. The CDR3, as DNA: TGCAGCGTCGCGGGACAGGTCAATGAAAAACTGTTTTTT.

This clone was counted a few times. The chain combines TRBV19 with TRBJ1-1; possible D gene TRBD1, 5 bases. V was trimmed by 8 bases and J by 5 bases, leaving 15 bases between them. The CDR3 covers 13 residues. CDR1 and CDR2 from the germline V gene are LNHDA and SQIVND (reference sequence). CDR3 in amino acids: CASCTGGKTEAFF. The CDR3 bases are TGTGCCAGTTGTACAGGAGGTAAGACTGAAGCTTTCTTT.

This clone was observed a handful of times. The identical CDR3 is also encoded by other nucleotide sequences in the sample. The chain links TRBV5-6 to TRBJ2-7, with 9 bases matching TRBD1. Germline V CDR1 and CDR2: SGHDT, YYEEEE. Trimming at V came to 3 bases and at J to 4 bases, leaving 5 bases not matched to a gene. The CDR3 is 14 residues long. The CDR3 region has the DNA TGTGCCAGCAGCTCACAGGGGGCACGGTACGAGCAGTACTTC. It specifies CASSSQGARYEQYF.

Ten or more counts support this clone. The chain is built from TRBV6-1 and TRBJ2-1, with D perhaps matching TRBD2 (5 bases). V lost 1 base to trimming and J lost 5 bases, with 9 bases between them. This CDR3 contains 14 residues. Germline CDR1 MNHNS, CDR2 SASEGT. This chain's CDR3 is CASSEVSGNNEQFF. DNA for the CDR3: TGTGCCAGCAGTGAAGTGTCGGGGAACAATGAGCAGTTCTTC.

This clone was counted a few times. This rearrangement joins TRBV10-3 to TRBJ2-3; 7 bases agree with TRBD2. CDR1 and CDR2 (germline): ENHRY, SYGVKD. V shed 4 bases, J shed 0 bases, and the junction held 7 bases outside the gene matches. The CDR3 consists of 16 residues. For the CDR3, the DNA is TGTGCCATCAGTGCGGGGGGAACCTCTAGCACAGATACGCAGTATTTT. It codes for CAISAGGTSSTDTQYF.

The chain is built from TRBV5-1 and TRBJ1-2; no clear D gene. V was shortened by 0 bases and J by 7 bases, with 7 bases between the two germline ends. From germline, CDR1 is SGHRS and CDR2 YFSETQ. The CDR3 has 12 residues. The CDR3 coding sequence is TGCGCCAGCAGCTTGGCCGGAGGTGGCTACACCTTC. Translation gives CASSLAGGGYTF. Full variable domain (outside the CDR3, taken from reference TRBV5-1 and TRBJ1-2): KAGVTQTPRYLIKTRGQQVTLSCSPISGHRSVSWYQQTPGQGLQFLFEYFSETQRNKGNFPGRFSGRQFSNSRSEMNVSTLELGDSALYLCASSLAGGGYTFGSGTRLTVV.

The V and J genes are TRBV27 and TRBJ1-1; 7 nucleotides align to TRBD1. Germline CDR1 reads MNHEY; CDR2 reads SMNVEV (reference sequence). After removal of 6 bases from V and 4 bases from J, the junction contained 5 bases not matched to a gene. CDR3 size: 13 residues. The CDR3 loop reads CASRTGTATEAFF. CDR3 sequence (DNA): TGTGCCAGCAGAACCGGGACAGCCACTGAAGCTTTCTTT.

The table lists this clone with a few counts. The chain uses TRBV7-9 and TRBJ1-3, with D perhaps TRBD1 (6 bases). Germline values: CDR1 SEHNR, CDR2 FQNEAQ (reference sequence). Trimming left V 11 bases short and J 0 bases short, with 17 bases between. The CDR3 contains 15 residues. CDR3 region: CAPDQGPSSGNTIYF. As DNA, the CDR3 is TGTGCCCCAGACCAGGGGCCGAGCTCTGGAAACACCATATATTTT.

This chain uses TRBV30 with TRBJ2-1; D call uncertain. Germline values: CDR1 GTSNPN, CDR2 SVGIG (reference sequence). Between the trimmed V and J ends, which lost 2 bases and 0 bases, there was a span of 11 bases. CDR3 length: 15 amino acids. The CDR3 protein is CAWSLTRSSYNEQFF. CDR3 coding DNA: TGTGCCTGGAGTCTCACACGGAGCTCCTACAATGAGCAGTTCTTC.

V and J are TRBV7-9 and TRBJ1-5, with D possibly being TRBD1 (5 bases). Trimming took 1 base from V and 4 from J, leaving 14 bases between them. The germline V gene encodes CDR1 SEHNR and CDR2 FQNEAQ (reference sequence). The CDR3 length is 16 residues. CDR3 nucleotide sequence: TGTGCCAGCAGCTTAGGGATCGGGACTATTAATCAGCCCCAGCATTTT. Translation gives CASSLGIGTINQPQHF. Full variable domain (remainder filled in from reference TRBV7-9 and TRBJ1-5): DTGVSQNPRHKITKRGQNVTFRCDPISEHNRLYWYRQTLGQGPEFLTYFQNEAQLEKSRLLSDRFSAERPKGSFSTLEIQRTEQGDSAMYLCASSLGIGTINQPQHFGDGTRLSIL.

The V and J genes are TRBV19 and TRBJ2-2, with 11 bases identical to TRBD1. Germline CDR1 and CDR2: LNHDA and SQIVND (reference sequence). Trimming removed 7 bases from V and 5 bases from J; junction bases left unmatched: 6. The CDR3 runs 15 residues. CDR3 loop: CASMWTGGATGELFF. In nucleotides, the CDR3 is TGTGCCAGTATGTGGACAGGGGGCGCAACCGGGGAGCTGTTTTTT. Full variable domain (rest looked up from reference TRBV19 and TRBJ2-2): DGGITQSPKYLFRKEGQNVTLSCEQNLNHDAMYWYRQDPGQGLRLIYYSQIVNDFQKGDIAEGYSVSREKKESFPLTVTSAQKNPTAFYLCASMWTGGATGELFFGEGSRLTVL.

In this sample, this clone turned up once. The CDR3 protein is CASRDSRNEKLFF. The CDR3 region has the DNA TGTGCCAGCCGGGACAGTAGAAATGAAAAACTGTTTTTT. The chain employs TRBV7-6 and TRBJ1-4, with 7 nucleotides matching TRBD1. J gave up 5 bases and V 8 bases, and 5 bases lay outside the gene matches. This CDR3 has 13 amino acids. Germline V lookup: CDR1 SGHVS, CDR2 FNYEAQ.

The CDR3 here is CASSLSTGLTYEQYF. The CDR3 nucleotides read TGCGCCAGCAGCTTGAGCACAGGGCTGACCTACGAGCAGTACTTC. V usage is TRBV5-1 and J usage is TRBJ2-7; D is perhaps TRBD1 (6 bases). Germline CDR1 reads SGHRS; CDR2 reads YFSETQ. The CDR3 runs 15 residues. Deletions cut 1 base from V and 2 bases from J, with 13 bases between.

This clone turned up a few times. The CDR3 spells CASSGGARSSYEQYF. DNA of the CDR3: TGTGCCAGCAGCGGCGGGGCCAGGTCTTCCTACGAGCAGTACTTC. This sequence joins TRBV21-1 and TRBJ2-7; the table's D call, TRBD2, has no DNA check behind it. TRBV21-1 is an annotated pseudogene. The CDR3 sequence is 15 residues long.

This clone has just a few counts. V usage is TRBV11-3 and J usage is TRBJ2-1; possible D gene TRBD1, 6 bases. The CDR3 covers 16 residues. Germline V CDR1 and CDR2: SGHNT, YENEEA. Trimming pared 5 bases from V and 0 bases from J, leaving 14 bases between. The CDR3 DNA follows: TGTGCCAGCAGCACTCATGGACAGAACTCCTACAATGAGCAGTTCTTC. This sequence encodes CASSTHGQNSYNEQFF.

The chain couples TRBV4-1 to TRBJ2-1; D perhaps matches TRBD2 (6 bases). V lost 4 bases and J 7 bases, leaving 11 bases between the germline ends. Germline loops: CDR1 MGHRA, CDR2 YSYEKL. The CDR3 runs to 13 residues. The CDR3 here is CASSRGERNEQFF. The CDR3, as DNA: TGCGCCAGCAGCCGGGGGGAGCGGAATGAGCAGTTCTTC.

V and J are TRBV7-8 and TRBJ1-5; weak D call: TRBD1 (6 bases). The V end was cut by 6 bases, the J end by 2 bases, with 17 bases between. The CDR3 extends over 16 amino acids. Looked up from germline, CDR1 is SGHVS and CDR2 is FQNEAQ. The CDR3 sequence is CASSFTGPAGNQPQHF. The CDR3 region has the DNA TGTGCCAGCAGTTTTACAGGGCCCGCCGGCAATCAGCCCCAGCATTTT.